These 9 T cell receptor beta chains came from one sample sequenced in a study of blood T cell repertoires in COVID-19. The assay was immunoSEQ multiplex PCR, and TCRdb's table has in-frame clones only and misses some. The data show approximately 270,000 clones, approximately 86% seen once. Material: peripheral blood. The receptor source for this set is a human donor with COVID-19, enrolled during active disease. The donor label of this sample is uncertain.

V is TRBV24-1 and J is TRBJ1-5; 10 positions match TRBD1. This CDR3 region has 19 residues. CDR1 and CDR2 from the germline V gene are KGHDR and SFDVKD. V trimming: 4 bases; J trimming: 2 bases; junction bases outside the gene matches: 13. Here the CDR3 reads CATSDPSTGGQGGNQPQHF. CDR3 nucleotides: TGTGCCACCAGTGACCCCTCGACAGGGGGCCAGGGTGGCAATCAGCCCCAGCATTTT.

This clone came up a few times. The chain combines TRBV19 with TRBJ2-5; D unclear. The CDR3 runs 13 residues. Trimming pared 4 bases from V and 1 base from J, leaving 7 bases between. Germline loops: CDR1 LNHDA, CDR2 SQIVND (reference sequence). CDR3 amino acids: CASSTGGQETQYF. For the CDR3, the DNA is TGTGCCAGTAGTACTGGCGGCCAAGAGACCCAGTACTTC.

The rearrangement joins TRBV30 to TRBJ1-5; 7 bases match TRBD1. This CDR3 comprises 14 residues. V dropped 2 bases and J dropped 3; count of bases not matched to a gene: 4. CDR1 GTSNPN and CDR2 SVGIG come from the germline V gene (reference sequence). The DNA for the CDR3 is TGTGCCTGGAGTACCGGGACAGTCAATCAGCCCCAGCATTTT. Protein sequence: CAWSTGTVNQPQHF.

This rearrangement joins TRBV5-6 to TRBJ1-2; no definite D call. The CDR3 has 12 amino acids. V was pared by 4 bases and J by 3 bases, with 7 bases between. Germline lookup yields CDR1 SGHDT and CDR2 YYEEEE. This CDR3 is CASSRSDYGYTF. CDR3 nucleotide sequence: TGTGCCAGCAGCCGGTCGGACTATGGCTACACCTTC. The variable domain in full, with the rest retrieved from reference TRBV5-6 and TRBJ1-2, is DAGVTQSPTHLIKTRGQQVTLRCSPKSGHDTVSWYQQALGQGPQFIFQYYEEEERQRGNFPDRFSGHQFPNYSSELNVNALLLGDSALYLCASSRSDYGYTFGSGTRLTVV.

This chain uses TRBV19 with TRBJ2-7; 7 bases match TRBD1. With V trimmed by 7 bases and J by 4 bases, 13 bases remained unmatched. The germline CDR1 and CDR2 sequences are LNHDA and SQIVND (reference sequence). The CDR3 consists of 15 residues. CDR3 region: CASTQGVGIEYEQYF. As DNA, the CDR3 is TGTGCCAGTACGCAGGGGGTGGGTATCGAGTACGAGCAGTACTTC.

The chain couples TRBV5-1 to TRBJ1-4; 7 bases line up with TRBD1. V lost 0 bases to trimming and J lost 8 bases; unmatched junction nucleotides: 16. CDR3 length: 18 amino acids. CDR1 is SGHRS, CDR2 YFSETQ, per germline. The CDR3 region is CASSLGGDHRGTGEKLFF. CDR3 DNA: TGCGCCAGCAGCTTGGGCGGGGACCACAGGGGCACTGGGGAAAAACTGTTTTTT.

J is TRBJ1-5 and V is TRBV27, with D tentatively TRBD1 (6 bases). The CDR3 loop spans 15 amino acids. Trimming pared 0 bases from V and 9 bases from J, leaving 15 bases between. The germline V gene encodes CDR1 MNHEY and CDR2 SMNVEV (reference sequence). This CDR3 reads CASSLSGTRGGPQHF. The CDR3 DNA reads TGTGCCAGCAGTTTATCTGGGACACGCGGAGGGCCCCAGCATTTT.

The chain uses TRBV12-5 and TRBJ2-7; TRBD2 matches at 10 bases. CDR3 length: 15 amino acids. The trim removed 1 base at V and 4 bases at J, leaving 4 bases unmatched. The germline gives CDR1 LGHNT, CDR2 FRNRAP. CDR3 nucleotides: TGTGCTAGTGGTTTGGCCGGACTAGCGGAATACGAGCAGTACTTC. It specifies CASGLAGLAEYEQYF.

This chain links TRBV2 with TRBJ2-5, with TRBD2 as a possible D gene (7 bases). Trimming shortened V by 8 bases and J by 2 bases, and 12 bases separated the two germline ends. The CDR3 is made up of 13 amino acids. Germline V gene data show CDR1 as SNHLY and CDR2 as FYNNEI. The CDR3 DNA follows: TGTGCCAGCGGGAGGGGGACACAAGAGACCCAGTACTTC. Translated, it gives CASGRGTQETQYF.